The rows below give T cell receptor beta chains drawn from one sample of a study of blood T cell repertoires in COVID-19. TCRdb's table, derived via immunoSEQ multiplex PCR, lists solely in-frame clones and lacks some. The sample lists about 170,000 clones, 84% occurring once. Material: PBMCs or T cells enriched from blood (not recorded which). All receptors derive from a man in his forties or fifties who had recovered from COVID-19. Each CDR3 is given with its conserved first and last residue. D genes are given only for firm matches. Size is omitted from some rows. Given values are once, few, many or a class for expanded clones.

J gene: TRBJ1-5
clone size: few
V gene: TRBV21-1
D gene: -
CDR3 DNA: TGTGCCAGCAGCAAAGAGCGTTTCGGAGGGGACCGTGGCAATCAGCCCCAGCATTTT
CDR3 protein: CASSKERFGGDRGNQPQHF

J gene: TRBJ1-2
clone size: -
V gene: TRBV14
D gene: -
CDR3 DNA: TGTGCCAGCAGCCAAGATCCAACAGGCCGTAACTATGGCTACACCTTC
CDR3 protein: CASSQDPTGRNYGYTF

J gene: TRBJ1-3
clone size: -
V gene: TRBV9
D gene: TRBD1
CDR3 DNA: TGTGCCAGCAGCGCCTCCGGGACAGGCATCTCTGGAAACACCATATATTTT
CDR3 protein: CASSASGTGISGNTIYF

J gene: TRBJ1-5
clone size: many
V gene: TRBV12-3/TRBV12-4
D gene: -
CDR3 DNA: TGTGCCAGCAGATCGACAGTTCAGCCCCAGCATTTT
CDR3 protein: CASRSTVQPQHF

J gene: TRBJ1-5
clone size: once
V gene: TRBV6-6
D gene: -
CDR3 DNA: TGTGCCAGCAGTTACTCGGACAGAAATCAGCCCCAGCATTTT
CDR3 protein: CASSYSDRNQPQHF

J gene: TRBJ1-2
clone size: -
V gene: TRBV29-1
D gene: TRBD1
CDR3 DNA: TGCAGCGTTGATACAGGGGGCGCGGTAGGCTACACCTTC
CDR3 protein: CSVDTGGAVGYTF

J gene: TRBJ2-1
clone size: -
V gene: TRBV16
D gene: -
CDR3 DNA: TGTGCCAGCAGCCAAATGGGGGGGCAAGCCTACAATGAGCAGTTCTTC
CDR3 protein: CASSQMGGQAYNEQFF

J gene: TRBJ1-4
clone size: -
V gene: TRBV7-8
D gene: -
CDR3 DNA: TGTGCCAGCAGCTTAGGCGGCGGAGTCGCGAATGAAAAACTGTTTTTT
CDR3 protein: CASSLGGGVANEKLFF

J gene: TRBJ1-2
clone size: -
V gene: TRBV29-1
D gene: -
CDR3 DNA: TGCAGCGTTGAGGTGCGAACCTTC
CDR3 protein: CSVEVRTF

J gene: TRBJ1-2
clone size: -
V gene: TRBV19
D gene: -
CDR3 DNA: TGTGCCAGTAGTATGAGAGAAGCAGGTGGCTACACCTTC
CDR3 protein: CASSMREAGGYTF

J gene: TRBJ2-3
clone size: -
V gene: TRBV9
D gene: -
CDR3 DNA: TGTGCCAGCAGCGCCCCTACCGCAGATACGCAGTATTTT
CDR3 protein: CASSAPTADTQYF

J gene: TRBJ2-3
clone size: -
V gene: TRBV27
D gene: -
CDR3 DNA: TGTGCCAGCAGCTCCCTTGGCGATACGCAGTATTTT
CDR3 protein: CASSSLGDTQYF

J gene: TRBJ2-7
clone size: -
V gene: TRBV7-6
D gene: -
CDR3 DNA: TGTGCCAGCAGCTTAGATCCAGGGTCGTCCTACGAGCAGTACTTC
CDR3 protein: CASSLDPGSSYEQYF

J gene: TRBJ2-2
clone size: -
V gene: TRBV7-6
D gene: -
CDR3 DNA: TGTGCCAGCAGCTTCTGGGGGGAGACCGGGGAGCTGTTTTTT
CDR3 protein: CASSFWGETGELFF

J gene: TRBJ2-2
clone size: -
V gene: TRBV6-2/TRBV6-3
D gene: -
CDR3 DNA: TGTGCCAGCAGTTACTCTACTAGCACCGGGGAGCTGTTTTTT
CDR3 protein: CASSYSTSTGELFF

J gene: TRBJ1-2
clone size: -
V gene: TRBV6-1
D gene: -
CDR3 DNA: TGTGCCAGCCGTGAAGCGGGCAGGGGTTTTATCCATGGCTACACCTTC
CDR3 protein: CASREAGRGFIHGYTF

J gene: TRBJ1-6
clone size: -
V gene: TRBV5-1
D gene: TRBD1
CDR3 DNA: TGCGCCAGCGGACAGGGGGACTCACCCCTCCACTTT
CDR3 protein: CASGQGDSPLHF

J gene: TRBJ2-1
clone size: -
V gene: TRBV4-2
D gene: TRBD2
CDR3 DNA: TGTGCCAGCAGCCAAGAACTCGCGGGGGGCTCCTACAATGAGCAGTTCTTC
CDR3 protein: CASSQELAGGSYNEQFF

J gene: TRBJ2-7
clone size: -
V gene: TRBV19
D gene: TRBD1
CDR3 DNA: TGTGCCAGTAGTATCGGACAGGGCTACGAGCAGTACTTC
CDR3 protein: CASSIGQGYEQYF

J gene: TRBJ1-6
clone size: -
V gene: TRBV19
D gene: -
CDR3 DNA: TGTGCCAGTAGTATAGTTATTTTCTCCTATAATTCACCCCTCCACTTT
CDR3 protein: CASSIVIFSYNSPLHF

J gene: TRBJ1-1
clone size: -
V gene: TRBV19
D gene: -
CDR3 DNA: TGTGCCAGTAGTAAACAGAGAAACACTGAAGCTTTCTTT
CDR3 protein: CASSKQRNTEAFF

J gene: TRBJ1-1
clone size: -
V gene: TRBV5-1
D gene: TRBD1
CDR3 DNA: TGCGCCAGCAGCTTGAGGACAGGGGTCTCTGAAGCTTTCTTT
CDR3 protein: CASSLRTGVSEAFF

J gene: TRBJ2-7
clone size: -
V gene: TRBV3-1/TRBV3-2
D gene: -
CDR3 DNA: TGTGCCAGCAGCCTCAGGGGGGTATACGAGCAGTACTTC
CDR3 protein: CASSLRGVYEQYF

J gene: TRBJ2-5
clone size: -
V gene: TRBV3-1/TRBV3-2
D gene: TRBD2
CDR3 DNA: TGTGCCAGCAGCCAAGGGGGCACGCGGGGGGGCGCGGAGACCCAGTACTTC
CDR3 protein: CASSQGGTRGGAETQYF

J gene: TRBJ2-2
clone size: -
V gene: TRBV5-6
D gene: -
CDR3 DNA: TGTGCCAGCAGCCTAAGCCCCGGGGAGCTGTTTTTT
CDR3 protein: CASSLSPGELFF

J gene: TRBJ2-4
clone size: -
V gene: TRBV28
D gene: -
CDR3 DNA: TGTGCCAGCAGTTTTCGGGGGGCCGAAAACATTCAGTACTTC
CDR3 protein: CASSFRGAENIQYF

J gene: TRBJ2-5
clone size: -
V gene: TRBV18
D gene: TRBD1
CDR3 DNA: TGTGCCAGCTCACTAGCCGGGACAGGGGAAAGAGCCCAGTACTTC
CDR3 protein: CASSLAGTGERAQYF

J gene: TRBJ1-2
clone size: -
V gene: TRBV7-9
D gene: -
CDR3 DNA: TGTGCCAGCAGCGGAGGAAGCCTATCATATGGCTACACCTTC
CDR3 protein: CASSGGSLSYGYTF

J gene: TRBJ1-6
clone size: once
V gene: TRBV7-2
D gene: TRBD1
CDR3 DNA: TGTGCCAGCAGCTTAGCGGACAGGGGGTATAGTAATTCACCCCTCCACTTT
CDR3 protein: CASSLADRGYSNSPLHF

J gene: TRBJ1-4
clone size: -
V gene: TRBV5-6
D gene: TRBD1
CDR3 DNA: TGTGCCAGCAGCTCGCACAACAGGGGGCTGAGAAAACTGTTTTTT
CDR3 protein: CASSSHNRGLRKLFF

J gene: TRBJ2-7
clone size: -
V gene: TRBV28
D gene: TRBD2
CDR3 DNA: TGTGCCGGGGGACTAGGGGAGCAGTACTTC
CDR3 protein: CAGGLGEQYF

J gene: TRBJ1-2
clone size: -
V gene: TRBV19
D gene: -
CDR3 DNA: TGTGCCAGTAGTATAGACCCAGGGGACGACTATGGCTACACCTTC
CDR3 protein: CASSIDPGDDYGYTF

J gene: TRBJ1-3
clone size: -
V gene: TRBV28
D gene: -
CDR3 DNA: TGTGCCAGCAGATCTGTCTCTGGAAACACCATATATTTT
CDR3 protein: CASRSVSGNTIYF

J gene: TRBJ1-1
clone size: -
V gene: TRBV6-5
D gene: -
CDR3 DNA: TGTGCCAGCAGACCCTCGACAGGAACCATTGAAGCTTTCTTT
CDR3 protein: CASRPSTGTIEAFF

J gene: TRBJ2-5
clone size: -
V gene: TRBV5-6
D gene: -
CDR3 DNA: TGTGCCAGCAGCGTAGAAGAGACCCAGTACTTC
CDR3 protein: CASSVEETQYF

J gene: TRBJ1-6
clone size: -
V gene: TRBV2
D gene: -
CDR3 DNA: TGTGCCAGCATCCCGCAGAATAATTCACCCCTCCACTTT
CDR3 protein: CASIPQNNSPLHF

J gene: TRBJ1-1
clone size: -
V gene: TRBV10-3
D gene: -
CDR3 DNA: TGTGCCATCAGTGAGCAGGGTACTTCGTACACTGAAGCTTTCTTT
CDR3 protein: CAISEQGTSYTEAFF

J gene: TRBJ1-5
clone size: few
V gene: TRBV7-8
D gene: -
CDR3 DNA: TGTGCCAGCAGCCATGACAGGAATGATCAGCCCCAGCATTTT
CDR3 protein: CASSHDRNDQPQHF

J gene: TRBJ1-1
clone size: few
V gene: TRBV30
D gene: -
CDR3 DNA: TGTGCCTGTACACGCTTGAACACTGAAGCTTTCTTT
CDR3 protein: CACTRLNTEAFF

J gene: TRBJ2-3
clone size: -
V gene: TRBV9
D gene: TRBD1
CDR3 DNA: TGTGCCAGCAGCTTCGAGACAGGGGGATACGCAGATACGCAGTATTTT
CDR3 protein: CASSFETGGYADTQYF

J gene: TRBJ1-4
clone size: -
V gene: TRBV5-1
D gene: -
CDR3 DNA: TGCGCCAGCAGCTTGGGACAGCCAAATGAAAAACTGTTTTTT
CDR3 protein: CASSLGQPNEKLFF

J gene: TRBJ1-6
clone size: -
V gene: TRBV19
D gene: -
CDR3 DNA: TGTGCCAGTCAAAGTTTAGAAGTTAATTCACCCCTCCACTTT
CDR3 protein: CASQSLEVNSPLHF

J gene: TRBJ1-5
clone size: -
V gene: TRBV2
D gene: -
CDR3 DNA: TGTGCCAGCTCCTTTAGGGGTGTAGTCAATCAGCCCCAGCATTTT
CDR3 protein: CASSFRGVVNQPQHF

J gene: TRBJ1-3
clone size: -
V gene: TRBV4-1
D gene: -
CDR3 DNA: TGCGCCAGCAGCCCCAACCGGGACTCTGGAAACACCATATATTTT
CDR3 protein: CASSPNRDSGNTIYF

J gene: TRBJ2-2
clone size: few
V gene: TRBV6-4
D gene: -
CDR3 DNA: TGTGCCAGCAGTGATGGACACTTGAACACCGGGGAGCTGTTTTTT
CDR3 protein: CASSDGHLNTGELFF

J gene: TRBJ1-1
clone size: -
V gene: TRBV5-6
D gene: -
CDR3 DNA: TGTGCCAGCAGCTCAACACCGAACACTGAAGCTTTCTTT
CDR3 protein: CASSSTPNTEAFF

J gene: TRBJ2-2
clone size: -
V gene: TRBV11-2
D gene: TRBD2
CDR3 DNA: TGTGCCAGCTCCCTAGCGGGGAACACCGGGGAGCTGTTTTTT
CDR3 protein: CASSLAGNTGELFF

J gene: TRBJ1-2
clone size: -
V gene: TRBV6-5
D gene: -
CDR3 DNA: TGTGCCAGCAGTTTACAGGGTCAGAACTATGGCTACACCTTC
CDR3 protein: CASSLQGQNYGYTF

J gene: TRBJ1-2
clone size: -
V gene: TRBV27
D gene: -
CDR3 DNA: TGTGCCAGCAGTTTAAAATGGACAGATGTTTATGGCTACACCTTC
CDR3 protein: CASSLKWTDVYGYTF

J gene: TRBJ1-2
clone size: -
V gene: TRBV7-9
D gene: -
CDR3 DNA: TGTGCCAGCAGCTTACAGGGAAACTATGGCTACACCTTC
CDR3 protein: CASSLQGNYGYTF

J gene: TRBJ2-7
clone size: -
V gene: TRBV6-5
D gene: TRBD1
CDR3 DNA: TGTGCCAGCAGTTACTCGACCGGGACAGGGGCCCAGGAGCAGTACTTC
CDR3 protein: CASSYSTGTGAQEQYF

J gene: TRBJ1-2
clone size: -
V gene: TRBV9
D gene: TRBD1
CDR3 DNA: TGTGCCAGCAGCGTAGGACAGGGTTTGGGTGGCTACACCTTC
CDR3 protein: CASSVGQGLGGYTF